This is a list of T cell receptor beta chains from one sample in a study of shared clonotypes between healthy human individuals. TCRdb keeps only in-frame clones here, not all; method: immunoSEQ multiplex PCR. This table holds roughly 480,000 clones, roughly 85% found once. Sequenced sample: PBMCs. These receptors all stem from a woman between 40 and 55 years old in good health. Some clones in this sample may be carry-over from other donors' samples. The CDR3 runs from the conserved cysteine through the conserved F or W. A D gene is named only where the DNA matches it firmly. Some rows have no size entry. The others give once, few or many, or a class for an expanded clone.

v_gene	j_gene	d_gene	abundance	CDR3nt	CDR3aa
TRBV29-1	TRBJ2-1	-	-	TGCAGCGCCGGGGTGGATAACAATGAGCAGTTCTTC	CSAGVDNNEQFF
TRBV10-3	TRBJ2-6	-	-	TGTGCCATCAGCGGTAGCGTCAACTCTGGGGCCAACGTCCTGACTTTC	CAISGSVNSGANVLTF
TRBV7-3	TRBJ2-5	-	-	TGTGCCAGCACCCAGCTAAGGGAGACCCAGTACTTC	CASTQLRETQYF
TRBV7-2	TRBJ2-2	-	-	TGTGCCAGCAGCCCCAGGAACACCGGGGAGCTGTTTTTT	CASSPRNTGELFF
TRBV7-9	TRBJ2-2	TRBD2	-	TGTGCCAGCAGCTTAGCGGGACTAGGACAACCCACGAACACCGGGGAGCTGTTTTTT	CASSLAGLGQPTNTGELFF
TRBV9	TRBJ2-2	-	-	TGTGCCAGCCGGGGCGGCTCGAACACCGGGGAGCTGTTTTTT	CASRGGSNTGELFF
TRBV5-4	TRBJ1-4	-	-	TGTGCCAGCAGCTTGGACGGCCTTTTTAATGAAAAACTGTTTTTT	CASSLDGLFNEKLFF
TRBV10-3	TRBJ2-7	-	-	TGTGCCATCAGAGACTCCTACGAGCAGTACTTC	CAIRDSYEQYF
TRBV20-1	TRBJ2-7	-	-	TGCAGTGCTTCTATCTACGAGCAGTACTTC	CSASIYEQYF
TRBV6-1	TRBJ2-3	TRBD2	-	TGTGCCAGCAGTGATGGCGGGAGGGCAGATACGCAGTATTTT	CASSDGGRADTQYF
TRBV19	TRBJ2-1	-	-	TGTGCCAGTAGTATGAGTGGGGATGGTGAGCAGTTCTTC	CASSMSGDGEQFF
TRBV5-1	TRBJ2-3	TRBD2	once	TGCGCCAGCAGCTCTACTAGCGGGAGCCCAGATACGCAGTATTTT	CASSSTSGSPDTQYF
TRBV27	TRBJ1-4	-	-	TGTGCCAGCAGTTTCTCCGGGGCAACTAATGAAAAACTGTTTTTT	CASSFSGATNEKLFF
TRBV5-4	TRBJ2-7	TRBD2	-	TGTGCCAGCAGCTTGGTTCGGGGGACTAGCGGGACCTCCTACGAGCAGTACTTC	CASSLVRGTSGTSYEQYF
TRBV18	TRBJ2-7	TRBD1	-	TGTGCCAGCTCACCATGGGGGACAGGGGAATCCTACGAGCAGTACTTC	CASSPWGTGESYEQYF
TRBV28	TRBJ2-7	-	-	TGTGCCAGCCTCCGGGGCGGGCGGCGGAGCTCCTACGAGCAGTACTTC	CASLRGGRRSSYEQYF
TRBV9	TRBJ2-3	-	-	TGTGCCAGCAGCGTATCGGGGACTAGCACAGATACGCAGTATTTT	CASSVSGTSTDTQYF
TRBV19	TRBJ1-5	-	-	TGTGCCAGTAGTAGCCGATCTGGGGGGCGAGAGCCCCAGCATTTT	CASSSRSGGREPQHF
TRBV30	TRBJ2-6	-	-	TGTGCCTGGAGTGTACGAGCCTCTGGGGCCAACGTCCTGACTTTC	CAWSVRASGANVLTF
TRBV5-1	TRBJ2-3	TRBD2	-	TGCGCCAGCAGCACCGGACTAGCGGGAGGGCCTGGGGCAGATACGCAGTATTTT	CASSTGLAGGPGADTQYF
TRBV5-1	TRBJ2-3	-	-	TGCGCCAGCAGCTCCCAGACGGACAGCACAGATACGCAGTATTTT	CASSSQTDSTDTQYF
TRBV2	TRBJ1-1	-	-	TGTGCCAGCAGTGTAAGGGGGTCTGAAGCTTTCTTT	CASSVRGSEAFF
TRBV28	TRBJ2-7	-	-	TGTGCCAGCAGTTTATACTCCTACGAGCAGTACTTC	CASSLYSYEQYF
TRBV5-1	TRBJ2-5	-	-	TGCGCCAGCAGCTCCCCCCCCGAGACCCAGTACTTC	CASSSPPETQYF
TRBV6-6	TRBJ2-7	TRBD2	-	TGTGCCATCAGTGAGGCGGGAGCCACCATGAAGCAGTACTTC	CAISEAGATMKQYF
TRBV28	TRBJ1-1	-	-	TGTGCCAGCAGTTTAAGGTTCGGGAGGACACAGAACACTGAAGCTTTCTTT	CASSLRFGRTQNTEAFF
TRBV25-1	TRBJ2-2	TRBD1	few	TGTGCCACCACGACAGGGGGCAGGACCGGGGAGCTGTTTTTT	CATTTGGRTGELFF
TRBV7-3	TRBJ2-1	-	-	TGTGCCAGCAGCTTAACCGGGTCGGACGGAGTACTATTCTTC	CASSLTGSDGVLFF
TRBV28	TRBJ2-2	TRBD2	-	TGTGCCAGCAGTCAGACTAGCCCGAACACCGGGGAGCTGTTTTTT	CASSQTSPNTGELFF
TRBV7-9	TRBJ1-4	-	few	TGTGCCAGTCTAGTGGCTAATGAAAAACTGTTTTTT	CASLVANEKLFF
TRBV4-3	TRBJ2-7	-	-	TGCGCCAGCAGCCGATTAGGGGGGGGCCACGAGCAGTACTTC	CASSRLGGGHEQYF
TRBV11-3	TRBJ1-6	TRBD1	-	TGTGCCAGCAGCTATGACAGGGATTCACCCCTCCACTTT	CASSYDRDSPLHF
TRBV2	TRBJ2-1	-	-	TGTGCCACCAAAGCTAGCGTCTCCTACAATGAGCAGTTCTTC	CATKASVSYNEQFF
TRBV28	TRBJ1-4	TRBD1	-	TGTGCCAGCAGCCTACCGGGACAGCAGATAAATGAAAAACTGTTTTTT	CASSLPGQQINEKLFF
TRBV6-4	TRBJ2-3	TRBD2	-	TGTGCCAGCAGTGCGGAGGGACTAGCGGGATCAGATACGCAGTATTTT	CASSAEGLAGSDTQYF
TRBV18	TRBJ1-2	-	-	TGTGCCAGCTCACCCCAACAGGGAGGCAACTATGGCTACACCTTC	CASSPQQGGNYGYTF
TRBV7-9	TRBJ2-7	-	-	TGTGCCAGCAGCGACATAGCCGGGAGCCCTACCTACGAGCAGTACTTC	CASSDIAGSPTYEQYF
TRBV27	TRBJ1-2	TRBD1	-	TGTGCCAGCAGACTCAGCCGGGACAGGGCCGACGGCTACACCTTC	CASRLSRDRADGYTF
TRBV30	TRBJ1-3	-	-	TGTGCCTGGAGCCGAAGGGGGTTGGCCGGAAACACCATATATTTT	CAWSRRGLAGNTIYF
TRBV5-6	TRBJ2-2	TRBD1	-	TGTGCCAGCAAATGGGGACAGGGCACCGGGGAGCTGTTTTTT	CASKWGQGTGELFF
TRBV28	TRBJ2-7	TRBD1	few	TGTGCCAGCAGTTTATGGGGACAGGGGGCAAGGGAGCAGTACTTC	CASSLWGQGAREQYF
TRBV6-1	TRBJ2-7	TRBD2	-	TGTGCCAGCAGTGAATTGGCTAGCGGGGCGGGGGAGCAGTACTTC	CASSELASGAGEQYF
TRBV2	TRBJ1-5	TRBD1	-	TGTGCCAGCAGTGGACAGGGGGCGAGCAATCAGCCCCAGCATTTT	CASSGQGASNQPQHF
TRBV29-1	TRBJ2-1	-	-	TGCAGCGTTGACTCTCGGGCGGCAGGGGAGGATGAGCAGTTCTTC	CSVDSRAAGEDEQFF
TRBV7-2	TRBJ2-1	TRBD2	few	TGTGCCAGCAGCATTACTAGCGGGAGGGACCACAATGAGCAGTTCTTC	CASSITSGRDHNEQFF
TRBV2	TRBJ1-5	-	-	TGTGCCAGCGCGGGCGAGAAGAATCAGCCCCAGCATTTT	CASAGEKNQPQHF
TRBV11-2	TRBJ2-5	-	-	TGTGCCAGCAGCTTAGATTGGTTCTCGAGAGAGACCCAGTACTTC	CASSLDWFSRETQYF
TRBV27	TRBJ2-7	-	-	TGTGCCAGCAGCCGGAGGAGGGGGGGTTCCTACGAGCAGTACTTC	CASSRRRGGSYEQYF
TRBV7-2	TRBJ2-3	-	-	TGTGCCAGCAGCTTTGTTACAGCAACAGATACGCAGTATTTT	CASSFVTATDTQYF
TRBV19	TRBJ2-7	TRBD2	-	TGTGCCAGTAGTGCCATCGGGACTAGGGGAGACTACGAGCAGTACTTC	CASSAIGTRGDYEQYF
TRBV11-2	TRBJ2-7	-	-	TGTGCCAGCAGCTTAGGGGGTAGGAGTCGGGAGCAGTACTTC	CASSLGGRSREQYF
TRBV5-5	TRBJ1-3	-	few	TGTGCCAGCAGCCCCCGGGGAGACCCTGGAAACACCATATATTTT	CASSPRGDPGNTIYF
TRBV15	TRBJ1-5	-	once	TGTGCCACCAGCAGAGATCTAGCCCAAAATCAGCCCCAGCATTTT	CATSRDLAQNQPQHF
TRBV27	TRBJ2-7	-	-	TGTGCCAGCAGTTTACAGGGCCCTTACGAGCAGTACTTC	CASSLQGPYEQYF